The rows below give T cell receptor beta chains drawn from one sample of a study of shared clonotypes between healthy human individuals. Method: immunoSEQ multiplex PCR; TCRdb's copy keeps in-frame clones and lacks some. The data contain about 480,000 clones, over 75% of them singletons. Sequenced material: PBMCs. The receptors here all came from a woman aged 40-49 years in good health. Some clones in this sample may be carry-over from other donors' samples. The CDR3 runs from the conserved cysteine through the conserved F or W. Each record gives: CDR3 protein, J gene, V gene.

CDR3: CASSFAAGGLNTEAFF
J: TRBJ1-1
V: TRBV27

CDR3: CASSIGDQGYEQYF
J: TRBJ2-7
V: TRBV19

CDR3: CASSIGTSGRVGELFF
J: TRBJ2-2
V: TRBV5-4

CDR3: CASSVDGRTTEAFF
J: TRBJ1-1
V: TRBV9

CDR3: CASSSRSSFTTANYGYTF
J: TRBJ1-2
V: TRBV5-1

CDR3: CASSSSGFRYNEQFF
J: TRBJ2-1
V: TRBV5-6

CDR3: CASRDRASYNEQFF
J: TRBJ2-1
V: TRBV28

CDR3: CASSFLSGIQGEQYF
J: TRBJ2-7
V: TRBV27

CDR3: CATSELRANNYGYTF
J: TRBJ1-2
V: TRBV28

CDR3: CASSLGGREQYF
J: TRBJ2-7
V: TRBV28

CDR3: CASSVAPGSFYEQYF
J: TRBJ2-7
V: TRBV9

CDR3: CASSRTYQGTQYF
J: TRBJ2-5
V: TRBV2

CDR3: CASSAGTSGAYNEQFF
J: TRBJ2-1
V: TRBV9

CDR3: CASSETGGSQPQHF
J: TRBJ1-5
V: TRBV5-1

CDR3: CASSLDRAGYTGELFF
J: TRBJ2-2
V: TRBV11-2

CDR3: CASSLRRTEGNYGYTF
J: TRBJ1-2
V: TRBV2

CDR3: CASSPWTSGSDEQFF
J: TRBJ2-1
V: TRBV14

CDR3: CAWSVANTDTQYF
J: TRBJ2-3
V: TRBV30

CDR3: CASSLGRPNTGELFF
J: TRBJ2-2
V: TRBV5-1

CDR3: CASSLGPPGAEQFF
J: TRBJ2-1
V: TRBV27

CDR3: CASSPLGGTDTQYF
J: TRBJ2-3
V: TRBV11-2

CDR3: CATGTSPQETQYF
J: TRBJ2-5
V: TRBV19

CDR3: CAISQTGAPTDTQYF
J: TRBJ2-3
V: TRBV10-3

CDR3: CASTVGRQETQYF
J: TRBJ2-5
V: TRBV28

CDR3: CASRVPAGVEQYF
J: TRBJ2-7
V: TRBV6-1

CDR3: CASSLGRTGYEQYF
J: TRBJ2-7
V: TRBV11-2

CDR3: CASTQTGSHRQYF
J: TRBJ2-7
V: TRBV28

CDR3: CASSPSGETQYF
J: TRBJ2-5
V: TRBV5-1

CDR3: CASSLAAGELFF
J: TRBJ2-2
V: TRBV5-1

CDR3: CATSRDRPGHSTGELFF
J: TRBJ2-2
V: TRBV15

CDR3: CASSPPTSGRVPSYNEQFF
J: TRBJ2-1
V: TRBV27

CDR3: CASSRAGTPSRELFF
J: TRBJ2-2
V: TRBV4-2

CDR3: CASRVGAGGSYNEQFF
J: TRBJ2-1
V: TRBV28

CDR3: CASSLAGQGNTGELFF
J: TRBJ2-2
V: TRBV5-1

CDR3: CASSLAVRTGGLGSYEQYF
J: TRBJ2-7
V: TRBV7-4

CDR3: CASSLLHGANTEAFF
J: TRBJ1-1
V: TRBV7-8

CDR3: CASSLRAAYTEAFF
J: TRBJ1-1
V: TRBV5-4

CDR3: CASREGFSSTDTQYF
J: TRBJ2-3
V: TRBV6-1

CDR3: CASSPFGGVGTEAFF
J: TRBJ1-1
V: TRBV19

CDR3: CASSLAGASTDTQYF
J: TRBJ2-3
V: TRBV5-4

CDR3: CASSSMSGTGIGNTIYF
J: TRBJ1-3
V: TRBV18

CDR3: CASSYSYGRDTQYF
J: TRBJ2-3
V: TRBV6-5

CDR3: CASSNRGREETQYF
J: TRBJ2-5
V: TRBV28

CDR3: CASTGETQYF
J: TRBJ2-5
V: TRBV5-5

CDR3: CASRWCGRANNEQFF
J: TRBJ2-1
V: TRBV21-1

CDR3: CASSPGVWYEQYF
J: TRBJ2-7
V: TRBV7-2

CDR3: CASSQDGRVETQYF
J: TRBJ2-5
V: TRBV4-1

CDR3: CASSFSGNQPQHF
J: TRBJ1-5
V: TRBV7-9

CDR3: CAIRPGGQGNYGYTF
J: TRBJ1-2
V: TRBV10-3

CDR3: CASSIDRAGEQYF
J: TRBJ2-7
V: TRBV19

CDR3: CAITNAQAEAFF
J: TRBJ1-1
V: TRBV10-3

CDR3: CASSHQRNSYEQYF
J: TRBJ2-7
V: TRBV6-5

CDR3: CASSPETTAQETQYF
J: TRBJ2-5
V: TRBV18

CDR3: CASSKQGGTYEQYF
J: TRBJ2-7
V: TRBV5-1

CDR3: CASSPTGQGSTGELFF
J: TRBJ2-2
V: TRBV7-7

CDR3: CAWNRQGPNYGYTF
J: TRBJ1-2
V: TRBV30

CDR3: CASSFRGQGVETQYF
J: TRBJ2-5
V: TRBV7-3

CDR3: CASRRHTNTGELFF
J: TRBJ2-2
V: TRBV6-5

CDR3: CASSVAQQGAPNEQFF
J: TRBJ2-1
V: TRBV9